The 4 T cell receptor beta chains below come from one sample, sequenced in a study of T cells after yellow fever vaccination. TCRdb re-called the 5' RACE reads through MiXCR, storing one row per CDR3 protein. Of fewer than 400,000 distinct CDR3 sequences listed, roughly 6.1% are singletons. Sequenced here: PBMCs, sampled 5 days after the yellow fever booster vaccination. The receptor source for this set is a man aged 25 to 40 who received the YFV17D yellow fever vaccine.

This clonotype was counted ten times or more. This chain joins TRBV6-5 and TRBJ2-7, with TRBD2 identical over 11 bases. This CDR3 contains 16 residues. Germline CDR1 reads MNHEY; CDR2 reads SVGAGI. V shed 2 bases and J 6 bases; nucleotides not matched to a gene: 9. The CDR3 DNA reads TGTGCCAGCAGTTACCAAACTAGCGGGAGTAGTAGCGAGCAGTACTTC. It is translated as CASSYQTSGSSSEQYF.

This clonotype was found many times. The chain carries TRBV9 and TRBJ2-1; 7 nucleotides match TRBD1. Trimming took 3 bases from V and 5 from J; bases not matched to a gene: 5. This CDR3 is 14 amino acids long. Per the germline V gene, CDR1 is SGDLS and CDR2 is YYNGEE. CDR3 nucleotide sequence: TGTGCCAGCAGCGCGCGGACAGGACACAATGAGCAGTTCTTC. This translates into CASSARTGHNEQFF.

This clonotype has ten or more counts. This chain connects TRBV21-1 to TRBJ1-1; no DNA check was done on the table's D call, TRBD1. TRBV21-1 is listed as a pseudogene. There are 17 residues in the CDR3. CDR3 nucleotide sequence: TGTGCCAGCAGCAAAGGTGTTAAAACAGGGGAGAAGACTGAAGCTTTCTTT. Translation: CASSKGVKTGEKTEAFF.

This clonotype has a count of ten or more. This CDR3 is CASSLGAGARNEQFF. CDR3 nucleotides: TGTGCCAGCAGCTTAGGGGCCGGGGCCCGCAATGAGCAGTTCTTC. The chain has TRBV11-2 and TRBJ2-1; D tentatively fits TRBD1 or TRBD2 (5 bases each). This CDR3 contains 15 residues. Germline V gene lookup returns CDR1 SGHAT and CDR2 FQNNGV. The V gene lost 1 base and the J gene lost 6 bases, with 13 bases spanning the gap.